These 14 T cell receptor beta chains were all obtained from the same sample, sequenced in a study of cytomegalovirus exposure and HLA in healthy donors. With 60 Vbeta and 13 Jbeta primers, the PCR was carried out. Some clones are missing from TCRdb's copy, which holds only in-frame ones; the method was immunoSEQ multiplex PCR. The sample shows about 140,000 clones, 60% to 80% of them seen only once. Sequenced sample: PBMCs. These receptor sequences come from a man between 18 and 29 years old in good health and CMV-seronegative.

The rearrangement uses TRBV7-2 and TRBJ1-2; 7 bases are shared with TRBD1. V shed 3 bases, J shed 2 bases, and the junction held 6 bases outside the gene matches. This CDR3 is built from 15 residues. Germline V gene data show CDR1 as SGHTA and CDR2 as FQGNSA. CDR3 coding DNA: TGTGCCAGCAGCTTGCGGGACAGAGCGAACTATGGCTACACCTTC. It codes for CASSLRDRANYGYTF.

The CDR3 nucleotides are TGTGCCAGCTCACCAGGGCTCGAGGGCTATGGCTACACCTTC. This translates into CASSPGLEGYGYTF. This chain uses TRBV18 with TRBJ1-2; D not certain. Germline V gene lookup returns CDR1 KGHSH and CDR2 LQKENI. The CDR3 is 14 amino acids. The V end lost 2 bases, the J end lost 4 bases, and 11 bases lay between the germline ends.

The chain combines TRBV27 with TRBJ2-1; possible D gene TRBD1, 6 bases. CDR3 length equals 13 residues. CDR1 MNHEY and CDR2 SMNVEV come from the germline V gene (reference sequence). Trimming cost V 6 bases and J 9 bases, with 15 bases left between them. In DNA, the CDR3 is TGTGCCAGCAGACCTACAGGGCTCATTGAGCAGTTCTTC. Protein product: CASRPTGLIEQFF.

As to this clone: Other DNA sequences in the sample encode the same CDR3. The chain has TRBV4-3 and TRBJ1-1; D unclear. V was cut by 4 bases and J by 1 base, with 10 bases left in between. This CDR3 is built from 14 residues. CDR1 and CDR2 from the germline V gene are LGHNA and YSLEER. This CDR3 reads CASSLPRGNTEAFF. The CDR3 DNA reads as TGCGCCAGCAGCCTTCCGAGAGGGAACACTGAAGCTTTCTTT.

This clone has just one count. The chain joins TRBV14 to TRBJ2-5; D perhaps matches TRBD2 (6 bases). Trimming shortened V by 1 base and J by 2 bases, and 14 bases separated the two germline ends. The V gene's germline CDR1 is SGHDN and CDR2 FVKESK. The CDR3 is 16 amino acids. CDR3 amino acids: CASSQAHRGIQETQYF. CDR3 DNA: TGTGCCAGCAGCCAAGCTCACCGGGGGATACAAGAGACCCAGTACTTC.

The genes are TRBV18 and TRBJ1-4; the D is unclear. Germline V gene sequence: CDR1 KGHSH, CDR2 LQKENI. The CDR3 covers 15 residues. V was shortened by 4 bases and J by 0 bases, with 9 bases between the two germline ends. CDR3 DNA: TGTGCCAGCTCACTTTCGAGTGCAACTAATGAAAAACTGTTTTTT. It codes for CASSLSSATNEKLFF.

The chain employs TRBV19 and TRBJ1-1; D call uncertain. The germline CDR1 and CDR2 sequences are LNHDA and SQIVND (reference sequence). V was clipped by 6 bases and J by 5 bases, with 4 bases between them. The CDR3 has 10 residues. The CDR3 here is CASRSTEAFF. DNA for the CDR3: TGTGCCAGTAGATCAACTGAAGCTTTCTTT.

The chain joins TRBV5-1 to TRBJ2-3; 8 nucleotides align to TRBD2. The CDR3 runs 16 residues. After removal of 5 bases from V and 6 bases from J, the junction contained 14 bases not matched to a gene. CDR1 and CDR2 (germline): SGHRS, YFSETQ. CDR3 coding DNA: TGCGCCAGCAGAAAATATTACGGGGGGGCCCAGGATACGCAGTATTTT. As protein: CASRKYYGGAQDTQYF. Drawing the rest from reference TRBV5-1 and TRBJ2-3, the complete variable domain is KAGVTQTPRYLIKTRGQQVTLSCSPISGHRSVSWYQQTPGQGLQFLFEYFSETQRNKGNFPGRFSGRQFSNSRSEMNVSTLELGDSALYLCASRKYYGGAQDTQYFGPGTRLTVL.

The chain has TRBV19 and TRBJ2-6; D may be TRBD2 (5 bases). This CDR3 has 17 residues. Germline loops: CDR1 LNHDA, CDR2 SQIVND (reference sequence). Trimming pared 3 bases from V and 5 bases from J, leaving 17 bases between. CDR3 DNA sequence: TGTGCCAGTAGTATCCGCCAGTCCGGGGATTGGGCCAACGTCCTGACTTTC. Its translation: CASSIRQSGDWANVLTF.

A word on this clone: It is unclear where the CDR3 begins or ends on the DNA, so no DNA is shown, and the CDR3 is as TCRdb lists it. The CDR3 region is CASGTVAGGILQYF. The chain uses TRBV21-1 and TRBJ2-7; the table's D call TRBD1 went unverified against the DNA. TRBV21-1 is given as a pseudogene. Inclusive of both ends, the CDR3 amounts to 14 amino acids.

The rearrangement uses TRBV7-9 and TRBJ1-5; a possible D gene is TRBD1 (6 bases). The CDR3 is 14 residues long. Germline CDR1 is SEHNR and CDR2 is FQNEAQ (reference sequence). The V end was cut by 5 bases, the J end by 4 bases, with 12 bases between. The CDR3 DNA reads as TGTGCCAGCAGCCGGACAGACCTAAATCAGCCCCAGCATTTT. As protein: CASSRTDLNQPQHF.

The J gene is TRBJ1-2, the V gene TRBV5-1; no clear D gene. Trimming removed 4 bases at V and 3 bases at J, with 13 bases between. The CDR3 runs to 14 residues. Germline CDR1 is SGHRS and CDR2 is YFSETQ. CDR3 sequence reads: CASSLPLADYGYTF. The CDR3 nucleotides read TGCGCCAGCAGCCTCCCGCTGGCCGACTATGGCTACACCTTC.

The V and J genes are TRBV15 and TRBJ2-5, with TRBD2 as a possible D gene (7 bases). In germline, CDR1 is LNHNV, CDR2 YYDKDF (reference sequence). The CDR3 length is 15 residues. The V end lost 0 bases, the J end lost 4 bases, and 12 bases lay between the germline ends. CDR3 residues: CATSRDRGGGETQYF. The CDR3 nucleotides are TGTGCCACCAGCAGAGATAGGGGGGGAGGAGAGACCCAGTACTTC.

The chain carries TRBV5-4 and TRBJ2-3; D is possibly TRBD1 (7 bases). Per the germline V gene, CDR1 is SGHNT and CDR2 is YYREEE (reference sequence). The CDR3 is 14 amino acids. V dropped 4 bases and J dropped 5 bases, with 14 bases sitting between them. The CDR3 DNA follows: TGTGCCAGCAGCAAAGACCAGGGGGGAGATACGCAGTATTTT. It is translated as CASSKDQGGDTQYF.